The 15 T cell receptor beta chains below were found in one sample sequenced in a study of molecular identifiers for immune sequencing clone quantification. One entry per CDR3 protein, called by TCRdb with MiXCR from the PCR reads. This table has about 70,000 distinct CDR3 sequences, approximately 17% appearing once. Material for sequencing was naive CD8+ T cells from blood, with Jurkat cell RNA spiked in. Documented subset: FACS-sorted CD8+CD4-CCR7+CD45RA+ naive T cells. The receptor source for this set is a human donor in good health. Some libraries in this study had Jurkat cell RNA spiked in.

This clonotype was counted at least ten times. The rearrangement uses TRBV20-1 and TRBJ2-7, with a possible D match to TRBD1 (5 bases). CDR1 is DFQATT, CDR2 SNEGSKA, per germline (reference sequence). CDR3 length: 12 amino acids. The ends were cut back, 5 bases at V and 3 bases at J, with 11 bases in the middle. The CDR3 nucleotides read TGCAGTGCTCTCGACAGACACTACGAGCAGTACTTC. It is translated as CSALDRHYEQYF.

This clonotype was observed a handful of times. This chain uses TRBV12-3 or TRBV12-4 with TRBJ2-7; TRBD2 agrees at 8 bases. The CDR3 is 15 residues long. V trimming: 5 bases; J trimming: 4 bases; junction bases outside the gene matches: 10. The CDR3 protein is CASSPVEAGAYEQYF. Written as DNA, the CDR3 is TGTGCCAGCAGTCCCGTTGAAGCGGGAGCTTACGAGCAGTACTTC.

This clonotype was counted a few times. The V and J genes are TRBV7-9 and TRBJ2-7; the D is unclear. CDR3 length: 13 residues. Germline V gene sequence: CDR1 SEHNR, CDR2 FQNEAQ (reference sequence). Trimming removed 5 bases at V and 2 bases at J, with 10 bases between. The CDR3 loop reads CASSGVIPYEQYF. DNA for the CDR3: TGTGCCAGCAGCGGGGTTATTCCCTACGAGCAGTACTTC.

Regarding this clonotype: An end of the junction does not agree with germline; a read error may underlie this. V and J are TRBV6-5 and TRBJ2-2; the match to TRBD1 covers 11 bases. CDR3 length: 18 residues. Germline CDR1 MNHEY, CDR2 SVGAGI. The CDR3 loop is CGSSYGTGGGPSTGELFF. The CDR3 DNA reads TGTGGCAGCAGTTACGGGACAGGGGGTGGTCCAAGCACCGGGGAGCTGTTTTTT.

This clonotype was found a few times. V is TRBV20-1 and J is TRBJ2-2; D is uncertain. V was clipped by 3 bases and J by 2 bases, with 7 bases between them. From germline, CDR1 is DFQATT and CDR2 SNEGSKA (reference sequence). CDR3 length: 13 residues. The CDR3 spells CSARTLNTGELFF. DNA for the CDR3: TGCAGTGCTAGGACTCTTAACACCGGGGAGCTGTTTTTT.

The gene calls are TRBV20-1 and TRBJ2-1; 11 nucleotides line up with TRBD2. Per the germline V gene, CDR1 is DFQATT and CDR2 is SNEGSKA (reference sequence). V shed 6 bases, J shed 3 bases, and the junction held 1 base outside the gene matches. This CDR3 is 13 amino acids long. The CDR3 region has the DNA TGCAGTGCGGGACTAGCGGACTACAATGAGCAGTTCTTC. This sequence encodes CSAGLADYNEQFF.

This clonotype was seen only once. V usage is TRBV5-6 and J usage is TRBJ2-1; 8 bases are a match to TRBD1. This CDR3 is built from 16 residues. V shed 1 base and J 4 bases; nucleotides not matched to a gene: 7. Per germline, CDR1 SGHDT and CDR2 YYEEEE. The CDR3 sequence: CASSLWTGPTYNEQFF. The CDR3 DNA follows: TGTGCCAGCAGCTTGTGGACAGGGCCGACTTACAATGAGCAGTTCTTC. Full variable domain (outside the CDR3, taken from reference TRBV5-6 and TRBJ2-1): DAGVTQSPTHLIKTRGQQVTLRCSPKSGHDTVSWYQQALGQGPQFIFQYYEEEERQRGNFPDRFSGHQFPNYSSELNVNALLLGDSALYLCASSLWTGPTYNEQFFGPGTRLTVL.

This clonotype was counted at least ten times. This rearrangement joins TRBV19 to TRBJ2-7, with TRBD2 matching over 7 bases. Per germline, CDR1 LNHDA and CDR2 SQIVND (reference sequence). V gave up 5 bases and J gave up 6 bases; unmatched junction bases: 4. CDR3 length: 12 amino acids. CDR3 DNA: TGTGCCAGTAGTGCGACGGGGGGCGAGCAGTACTTC. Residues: CASSATGGEQYF.

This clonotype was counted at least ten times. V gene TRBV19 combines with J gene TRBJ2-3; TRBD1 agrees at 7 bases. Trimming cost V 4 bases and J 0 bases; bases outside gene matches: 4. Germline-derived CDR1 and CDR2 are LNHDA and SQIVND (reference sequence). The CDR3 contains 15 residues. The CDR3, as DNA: TGTGCCAGTAGTACCGGGACAGTTAGCACAGATACGCAGTATTTT. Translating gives CASSTGTVSTDTQYF. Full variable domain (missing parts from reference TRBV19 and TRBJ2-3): DGGITQSPKYLFRKEGQNVTLSCEQNLNHDAMYWYRQDPGQGLRLIYYSQIVNDFQKGDIAEGYSVSREKKESFPLTVTSAQKNPTAFYLCASSTGTVSTDTQYFGPGTRLTVL.

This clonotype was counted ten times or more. The CDR3 loop is CASTQGGEFEQYF. CDR3 bases: TGTGCCAGCACCCAGGGAGGGGAGTTCGAGCAGTACTTC. The gene calls are TRBV13 and TRBJ2-7, with 7 bases matching TRBD2. This CDR3 spans 13 amino acids. The germline V gene encodes CDR1 PRHDT and CDR2 FYEKMQ (reference sequence). The ends lost 7 bases at V and 6 bases at J; junction bases unmatched: 9.

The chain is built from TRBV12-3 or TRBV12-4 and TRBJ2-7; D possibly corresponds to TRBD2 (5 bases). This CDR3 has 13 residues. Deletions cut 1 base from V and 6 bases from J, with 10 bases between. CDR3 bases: TGTGCCAGCAGTTTAGGTCCCGGGGTCGAGCAGTACTTC. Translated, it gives CASSLGPGVEQYF.

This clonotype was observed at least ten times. The CDR3 bases are TGTGCCAGCAGTTCCCCTCAGCGGCAGGGTCTGAATGGCTACACCTTC. The encoded protein is CASSSPQRQGLNGYTF. The rearrangement joins TRBV6-5 to TRBJ1-2; D might be TRBD1 (5 bases). The germline CDR1 and CDR2 sequences are MNHEY and SVGAGI. The CDR3 runs 16 residues. The germline V and J ends were trimmed by 4 bases and 6 bases, with 21 bases remaining between them.

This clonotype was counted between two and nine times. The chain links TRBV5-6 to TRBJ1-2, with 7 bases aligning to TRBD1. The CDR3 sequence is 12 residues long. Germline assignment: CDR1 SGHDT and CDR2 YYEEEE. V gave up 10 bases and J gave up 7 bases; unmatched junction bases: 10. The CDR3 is CAERGRGTGYTF. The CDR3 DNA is TGTGCCGAGAGGGGCAGGGGGACTGGCTACACCTTC.

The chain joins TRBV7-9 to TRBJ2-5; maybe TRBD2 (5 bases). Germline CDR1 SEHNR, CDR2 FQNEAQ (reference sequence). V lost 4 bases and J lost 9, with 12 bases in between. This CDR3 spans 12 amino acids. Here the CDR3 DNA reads TGTGCCAGCAGCTCCCGGTCGGAGGCCCAGTACTTC. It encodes CASSSRSEAQYF.

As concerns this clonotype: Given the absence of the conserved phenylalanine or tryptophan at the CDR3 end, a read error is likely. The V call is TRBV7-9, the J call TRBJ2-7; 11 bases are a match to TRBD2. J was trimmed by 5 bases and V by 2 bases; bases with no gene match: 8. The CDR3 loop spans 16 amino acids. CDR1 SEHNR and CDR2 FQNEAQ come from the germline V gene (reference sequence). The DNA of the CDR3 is TGTGCCAGCAGCTTATTTCTAGCGGGAGGTCCCGACGAGCAGTACTCC. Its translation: CASSLFLAGGPDEQYS.